This TCR beta chain was sequenced in a study of blood T cell repertoires in COVID-19. Turning to the study itself: PBMCs, B-cell-depleted T cells, or T cells provided the cDNA or gDNA that made up the material.

Under the authors' procedure: Scientists estimated how many nucleated cells there were by amplifying reference gene primers. Measured with immunoSEQ multiplex PCR; TCRdb has only the in-frame clones, and not every one. V, J and clone size were drawn from that table, and D and trimming were deduced from the DNA. The sample carries about 410,000 clones, 89% recorded once. The germline gives CDR1 GTSNPN, CDR2 SVGIG (reference sequence). The CDR3 spans 15 residues. V lost 5 bases and J lost 0, with 14 bases in between. Clinical history reported by participants formed the basis on which cohorts were assigned. The sample holds one count of this clone.

Source material: PBMCs or T cells enriched from blood (not recorded which). This clonotype originated in a woman in her thirties who had recovered from COVID-19. This chain links TRBV30 with TRBJ1-5; perhaps TRBD1 as D (6 bases). The CDR3 coding sequence is TGTGCCTGGTCCTTAGGACAGCATAGCAATCAGCCCCAGCATTTT. Translated, it gives CAWSLGQHSNQPQHF.